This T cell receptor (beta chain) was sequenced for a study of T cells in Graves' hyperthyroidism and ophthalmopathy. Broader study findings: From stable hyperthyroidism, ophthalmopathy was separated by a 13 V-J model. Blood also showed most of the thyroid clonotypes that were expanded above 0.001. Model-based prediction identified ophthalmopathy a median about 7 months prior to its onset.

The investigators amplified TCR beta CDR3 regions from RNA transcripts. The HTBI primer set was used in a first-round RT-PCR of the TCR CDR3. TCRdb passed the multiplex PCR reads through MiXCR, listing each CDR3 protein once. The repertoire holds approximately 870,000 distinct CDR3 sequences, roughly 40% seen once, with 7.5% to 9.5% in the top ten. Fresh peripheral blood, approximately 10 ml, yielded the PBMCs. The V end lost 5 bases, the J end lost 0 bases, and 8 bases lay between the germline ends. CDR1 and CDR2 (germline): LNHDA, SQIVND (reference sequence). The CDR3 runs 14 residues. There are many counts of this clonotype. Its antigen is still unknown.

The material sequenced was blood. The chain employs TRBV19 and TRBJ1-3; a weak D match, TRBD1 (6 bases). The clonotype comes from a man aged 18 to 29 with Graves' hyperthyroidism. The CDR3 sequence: CASSRDNSGNTIYF. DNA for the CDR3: TGTGCCAGTAGTCGGGACAACTCTGGAAACACCATATATTTT.